A selection of T cell receptor beta chains follows, all from one sample in a study of T cells expressing NK-cell markers. TCRdb reanalyzed the 5' RACE reads, giving one entry per CDR3 protein sequence and no DNA. Its table lists 550,000 to 600,000 distinct CDR3 sequences. Material for sequencing was blood T cells: a sorted CD56 or NKG2C T cell subset, CD4+ or CD8+ T cells, or bulk PBMC T cells (not recorded which). The origin of the receptors is a man between 18 and 29 years old in good health. Each CDR3 is given with its conserved first and last residue.

j_gene | v_gene | CDR3aa
TRBJ2-5 | TRBV5-6 | CASSVYREGQYF
TRBJ1-6 | TRBV4-3 | CASSQVAVNSPLHF
TRBJ2-5 | TRBV6-5 | CASSYSTSGGETQYF
TRBJ2-7 | TRBV20-1 | CSARESLGRSKSYEQYF
TRBJ2-5 | TRBV29-1 | CSVDNAGGQETQYF
TRBJ2-1 | TRBV9 | CASSVVGTGGEQFF
TRBJ2-1 | TRBV30 | CAWTSAGATYNEQFF
TRBJ2-1 | TRBV12-3/TRBV12-4 | CASTQGLAGLYEQFF
TRBJ2-1 | TRBV6-1 | CASSDVGLGEQFF
TRBJ1-2 | TRBV5-1 | CASSPTGGEGYTF
TRBJ1-6 | TRBV9 | CASSVAGTDLSPLHF
TRBJ2-1 | TRBV12-3/TRBV12-4 | CASSLAQGQGSRDEQFF
TRBJ2-2 | TRBV20-1 | CSARAPGQGSNTGELFF
TRBJ2-2 | TRBV24-1 | CATSDLTSGRTGTGELFF
TRBJ2-3 | TRBV11-2 | CASSRGFSGRTDTQYF
TRBJ2-6 | TRBV5-6 | CASSDRRFSGANVLTF
TRBJ1-1 | TRBV12-3/TRBV12-4 | CASIRGLEGYGTEAFF
TRBJ2-5 | TRBV7-2 | CASSPSRGYQETQYF
TRBJ1-5 | TRBV20-1 | CSAQTGDQPSQPQHF
TRBJ1-1 | TRBV20-1 | CSAQGGTLREGAEAFF
TRBJ2-4 | TRBV6-5 | CASSSSRQGRNIQYF
TRBJ2-7 | TRBV12-3/TRBV12-4 | CASSLGGKAEQYF
TRBJ1-3 | TRBV29-1 | CSVETNLGNTIYF
TRBJ1-5 | TRBV27 | CASSDGTVGNQPQHF
TRBJ2-5 | TRBV7-2 | CASSLSTGETQYF
TRBJ1-1 | TRBV12-3/TRBV12-4 | CASSLDQTAGEAFF
TRBJ2-3 | TRBV5-4 | CASSLGRSGTDTQYF
TRBJ2-1 | TRBV12-3/TRBV12-4 | CATSMLDRRGEQFF
TRBJ2-4 | TRBV5-1 | CATSHGTNKNIQYF
TRBJ2-7 | TRBV6-1 | CASSKTSSLYEQYF
TRBJ2-2 | TRBV5-1 | CASSPQQGSNTGELFF
TRBJ1-1 | TRBV29-1 | CSVNRDSPEAFF
TRBJ1-5 | TRBV6-1 | CASRSNRGRNQPQHF
TRBJ2-3 | TRBV2 | CASSAGGGRRTDTQYF
TRBJ2-4 | TRBV6-2/TRBV6-3 | CASIKDGTENIQYF
TRBJ2-2 | TRBV19 | CASKALNTGELFF
TRBJ2-7 | TRBV24-1 | CATSDYKYEQYF
TRBJ2-5 | TRBV20-1 | CSARSYGFQETQYF
TRBJ2-3 | TRBV14 | CASSQVTRTDTQYF
TRBJ1-6 | TRBV25-1 | CASSGGGGTPLHF
TRBJ2-3 | TRBV7-2 | CASSRRSASTDTQYF
TRBJ2-1 | TRBV5-1 | CASSLFRAGSNEQFF
TRBJ2-5 | TRBV24-1 | CATGQGGETQYF
TRBJ2-5 | TRBV10-2 | CASSRDQREETQYF
TRBJ2-1 | TRBV4-1 | CASSQGLAGGVYNEQFF
TRBJ1-5 | TRBV20-1 | CSAGGTGRGQPQHF
TRBJ2-2 | TRBV20-1 | CSARDDRERVWGELFF
TRBJ2-7 | TRBV29-1 | CSVHNRDRSYEQYF
TRBJ2-6 | TRBV7-3 | CASSLSQTNVLTF
TRBJ2-1 | TRBV29-1 | CSAPPGREFDEQFF
TRBJ2-5 | TRBV7-3 | CAIPTGGETQYF
TRBJ1-2 | TRBV20-1 | CSARDGQTYGYTF
TRBJ2-3 | TRBV20-1 | CSAVVSPPIPDTQYF
TRBJ2-1 | TRBV10-3 | CAISSGEVDEQFF
TRBJ1-5 | TRBV4-2 | CASSRLGIHQPQHF